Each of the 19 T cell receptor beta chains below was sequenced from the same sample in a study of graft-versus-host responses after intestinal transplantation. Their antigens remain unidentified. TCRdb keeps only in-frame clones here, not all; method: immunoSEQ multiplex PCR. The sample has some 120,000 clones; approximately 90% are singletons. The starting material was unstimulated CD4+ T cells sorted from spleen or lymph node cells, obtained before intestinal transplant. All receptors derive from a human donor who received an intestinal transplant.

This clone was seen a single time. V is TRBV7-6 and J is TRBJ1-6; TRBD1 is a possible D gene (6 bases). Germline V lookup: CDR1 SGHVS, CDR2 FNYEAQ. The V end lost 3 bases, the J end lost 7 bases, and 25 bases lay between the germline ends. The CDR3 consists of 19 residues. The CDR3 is CASSFVGWGGREVNSPLHF. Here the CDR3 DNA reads TGTGCCAGCAGCTTCGTGGGGTGGGGGGGGCGGGAGGTAAATTCACCCCTCCACTTT.

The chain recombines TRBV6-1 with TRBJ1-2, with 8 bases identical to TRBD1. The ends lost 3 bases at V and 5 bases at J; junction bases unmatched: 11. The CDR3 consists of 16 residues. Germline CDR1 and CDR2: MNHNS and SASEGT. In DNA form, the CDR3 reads TGTGCCAGCAGTGAGCCCCGACAGGGGAAGAAGTATGGCTACACCTTC. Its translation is CASSEPRQGKKYGYTF.

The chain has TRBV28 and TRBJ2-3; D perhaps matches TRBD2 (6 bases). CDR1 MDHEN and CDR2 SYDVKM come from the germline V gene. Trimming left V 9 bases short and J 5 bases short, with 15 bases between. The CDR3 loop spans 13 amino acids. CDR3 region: CASSLERVDTQYF. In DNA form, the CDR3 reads TGTGCCAGTTCCCTCGAGCGGGTAGATACGCAGTATTTT.

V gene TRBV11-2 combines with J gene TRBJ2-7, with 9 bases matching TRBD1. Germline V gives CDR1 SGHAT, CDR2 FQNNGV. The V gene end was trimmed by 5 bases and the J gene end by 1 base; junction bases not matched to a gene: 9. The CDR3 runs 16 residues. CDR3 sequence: CASSPIGGQGSYEQYF. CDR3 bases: TGTGCCAGCAGCCCGATAGGGGGACAGGGTTCCTACGAGCAGTACTTC.

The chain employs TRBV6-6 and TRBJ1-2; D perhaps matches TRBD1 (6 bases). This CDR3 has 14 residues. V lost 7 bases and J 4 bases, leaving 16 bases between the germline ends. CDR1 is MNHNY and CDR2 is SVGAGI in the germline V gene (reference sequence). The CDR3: CASKSVPDSYGYTF. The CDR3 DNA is TGTGCCAGCAAATCTGTTCCGGACAGCTATGGCTACACCTTC.

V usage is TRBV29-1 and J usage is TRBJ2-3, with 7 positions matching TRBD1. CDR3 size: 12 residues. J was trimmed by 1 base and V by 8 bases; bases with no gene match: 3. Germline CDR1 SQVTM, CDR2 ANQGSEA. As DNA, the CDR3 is TGCAGCACCGGACAGGGCACAGATACGCAGTATTTT. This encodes CSTGQGTDTQYF.

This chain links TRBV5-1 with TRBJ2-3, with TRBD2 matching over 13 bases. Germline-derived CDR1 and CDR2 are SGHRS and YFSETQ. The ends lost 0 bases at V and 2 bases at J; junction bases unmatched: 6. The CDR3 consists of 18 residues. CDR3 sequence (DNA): TGCGCCAGCAGCTTGGCTGGACTAGCGGGAGTCCCCACAGATACGCAGTATTTT. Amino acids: CASSLAGLAGVPTDTQYF.

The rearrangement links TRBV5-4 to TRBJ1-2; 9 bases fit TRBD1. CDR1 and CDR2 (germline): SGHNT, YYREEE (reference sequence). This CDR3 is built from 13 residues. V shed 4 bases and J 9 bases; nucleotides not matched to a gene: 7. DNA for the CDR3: TGTGCCAGCAGCCTGGACAGGGGAACCCGCTACACCTTC. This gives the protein CASSLDRGTRYTF.

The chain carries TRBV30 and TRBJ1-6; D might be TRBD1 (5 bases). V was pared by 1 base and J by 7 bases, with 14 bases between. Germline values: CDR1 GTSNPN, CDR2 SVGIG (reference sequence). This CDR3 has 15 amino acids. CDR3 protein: CAWSGGRAKNSPLHF. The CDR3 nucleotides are TGTGCCTGGAGTGGGGGCAGGGCTAAGAATTCACCCCTCCACTTT.

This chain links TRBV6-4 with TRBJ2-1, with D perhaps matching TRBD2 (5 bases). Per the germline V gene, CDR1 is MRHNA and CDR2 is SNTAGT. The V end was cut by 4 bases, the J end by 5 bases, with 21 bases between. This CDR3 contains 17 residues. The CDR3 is CASSASGWEPGNNEQFF. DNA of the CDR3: TGTGCCAGCAGTGCCTCGGGGTGGGAGCCGGGGAACAATGAGCAGTTCTTC.

In nucleotides, the CDR3 is TGTGCCAGCAGCTTGGGGGGGGCGCAGAATGAGCAGTTCTTC. Amino acid sequence: CASSLGGAQNEQFF. The rearrangement links TRBV11-1 to TRBJ2-1, with D maybe TRBD2 (7 bases). Germline values: CDR1 SGHAT, CDR2 FQDESV (reference sequence). This CDR3 is 14 amino acids long. Trimming took off 3 bases at V and 7 bases at J, with 13 bases between the two ends. The entire variable domain, with the rest obtained from reference TRBV11-1 and TRBJ2-1, is as follows: EAEVAQSPRYKITEKSQAVAFWCDPISGHATLYWYRQILGQGPELLVQFQDESVVDDSQLPKDRFSAERLKGVDSTLKIQPAELGDSAMYLCASSLGGAQNEQFFGPGTRLTVL.

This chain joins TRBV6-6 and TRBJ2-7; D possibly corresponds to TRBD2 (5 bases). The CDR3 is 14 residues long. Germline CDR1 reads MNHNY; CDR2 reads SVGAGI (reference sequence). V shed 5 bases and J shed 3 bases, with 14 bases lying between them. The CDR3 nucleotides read TGTGCCAGCAGTCCTCAGGCGACTATCTACGAGCAGTACTTC. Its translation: CASSPQATIYEQYF.

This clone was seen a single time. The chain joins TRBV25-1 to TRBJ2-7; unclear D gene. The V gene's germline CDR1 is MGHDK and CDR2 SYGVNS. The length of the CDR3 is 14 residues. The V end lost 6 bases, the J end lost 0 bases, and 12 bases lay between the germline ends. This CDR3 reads CASSPFPSSYEQYF. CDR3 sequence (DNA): TGTGCCAGCAGCCCGTTCCCGAGCTCCTACGAGCAGTACTTC.

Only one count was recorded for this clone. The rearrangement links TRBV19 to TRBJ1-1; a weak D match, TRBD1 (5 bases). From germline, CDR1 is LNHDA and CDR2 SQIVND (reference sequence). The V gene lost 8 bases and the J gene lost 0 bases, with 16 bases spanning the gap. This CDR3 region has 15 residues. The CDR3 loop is CASLLRGSMNTEAFF. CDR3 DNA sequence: TGTGCCAGTCTCCTAAGGGGCAGCATGAACACTGAAGCTTTCTTT. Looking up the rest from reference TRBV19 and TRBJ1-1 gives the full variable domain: DGGITQSPKYLFRKEGQNVTLSCEQNLNHDAMYWYRQDPGQGLRLIYYSQIVNDFQKGDIAEGYSVSREKKESFPLTVTSAQKNPTAFYLCASLLRGSMNTEAFFGQGTRLTVV.

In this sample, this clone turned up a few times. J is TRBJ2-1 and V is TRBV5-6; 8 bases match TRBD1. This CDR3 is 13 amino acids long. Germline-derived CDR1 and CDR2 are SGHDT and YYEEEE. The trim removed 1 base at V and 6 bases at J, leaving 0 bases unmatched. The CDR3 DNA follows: TGTGCCAGCAGCTTGACAGGGGGCAATGAGCAGTTCTTC. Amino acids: CASSLTGGNEQFF.

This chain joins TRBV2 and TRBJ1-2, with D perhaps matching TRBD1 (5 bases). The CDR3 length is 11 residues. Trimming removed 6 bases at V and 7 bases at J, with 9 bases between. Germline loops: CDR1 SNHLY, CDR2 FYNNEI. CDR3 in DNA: TGTGCCAGCAGAGGAGGGGTTGGCTACACCTTC. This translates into CASRGGVGYTF.

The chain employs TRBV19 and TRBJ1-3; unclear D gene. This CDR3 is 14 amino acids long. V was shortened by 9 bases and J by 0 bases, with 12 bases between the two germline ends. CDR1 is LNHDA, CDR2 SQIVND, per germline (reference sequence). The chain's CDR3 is CASKGLSSGNTIYF. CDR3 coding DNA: TGTGCCAGCAAAGGACTTAGCTCTGGAAACACCATATATTTT. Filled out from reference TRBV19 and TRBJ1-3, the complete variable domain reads DGGITQSPKYLFRKEGQNVTLSCEQNLNHDAMYWYRQDPGQGLRLIYYSQIVNDFQKGDIAEGYSVSREKKESFPLTVTSAQKNPTAFYLCASKGLSSGNTIYFGEGSWLTVV.

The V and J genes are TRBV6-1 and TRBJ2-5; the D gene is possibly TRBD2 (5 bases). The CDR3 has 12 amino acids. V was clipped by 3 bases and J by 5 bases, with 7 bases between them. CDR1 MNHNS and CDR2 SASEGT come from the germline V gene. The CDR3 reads CASSEQRETQYF. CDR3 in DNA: TGTGCCAGCAGTGAGCAGCGGGAGACCCAGTACTTC.

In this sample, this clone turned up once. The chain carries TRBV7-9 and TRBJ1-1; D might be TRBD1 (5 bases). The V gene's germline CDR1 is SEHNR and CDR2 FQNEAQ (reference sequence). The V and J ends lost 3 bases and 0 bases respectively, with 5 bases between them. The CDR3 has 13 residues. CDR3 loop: CASSFRVNTEAFF. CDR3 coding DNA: TGTGCCAGCAGCTTCAGGGTGAACACTGAAGCTTTCTTT.